The 30 T cell receptor beta chains below were found in one sample sequenced in a study of T cell responses to AZD1222 COVID-19 vaccine. Assay used: immunoSEQ multiplex PCR; TCRdb lists only in-frame clones, some missing. The sample consists of 100,000 to 150,000 clones, more than 90% of them appearing once. The sequenced sample was peripheral blood, obtained 28 days after the second AZD1222 dose. Receptors originate from an adult who received the AZD1222 COVID-19 vaccine.

This clone has a single count. The chain links TRBV5-1 to TRBJ2-7, with TRBD1 as a possible D gene (6 bases). Per the germline V gene, CDR1 is SGHRS and CDR2 is YFSETQ. The CDR3 consists of 13 residues. The V end lost 3 bases, the J end lost 3 bases, and 10 bases lay between the germline ends. The CDR3 here is CASSWGPLYEQYF. CDR3 DNA: TGCGCCAGCAGCTGGGGGCCTCTCTACGAGCAGTACTTC.

The genes are TRBV5-1 and TRBJ1-1, with D unclear. CDR1 and CDR2 (germline): SGHRS, YFSETQ. This CDR3 comprises 17 residues. The V and J ends lost 4 bases and 0 bases respectively, with 19 bases between them. DNA of the CDR3: TGCGCCAGCAGCATTCGCCCCAGTGAGAGCCTGAACACTGAAGCTTTCTTT. Its protein product is CASSIRPSESLNTEAFF.

V gene TRBV11-2 combines with J gene TRBJ2-5, with D unclear. V was cut by 0 bases and J by 7 bases, with 15 bases left in between. The CDR3 is 15 residues long. Per the germline V gene, CDR1 is SGHAT and CDR2 is FQNNGV. This CDR3 is CASSLDRSSLGTQYF. CDR3 nucleotides: TGTGCCAGCAGCTTAGATCGAAGTTCTCTAGGGACCCAGTACTTC.

The chain carries TRBV7-3 and TRBJ2-3; D ambiguous. Germline CDR1 reads SGHTA; CDR2 reads FQGTGA. V dropped 3 bases and J dropped 2 bases, with 12 bases sitting between them. The CDR3 has 15 amino acids. CDR3 sequence reads: CASSLGYAFTDTQYF. CDR3 sequence (DNA): TGTGCCAGCAGCTTGGGTTACGCATTCACAGATACGCAGTATTTT.

The J gene is TRBJ1-4, the V gene TRBV6-5; D possibly corresponds to TRBD1 (5 bases). Trimming pared 6 bases from V and 1 base from J, leaving 12 bases between. Germline assignment: CDR1 MNHEY and CDR2 SVGAGI. The CDR3 totals 15 residues. The CDR3 reads CASSPRRVTNEKLFF. CDR3 DNA: TGTGCCAGCAGCCCCCGCAGGGTAACTAATGAAAAACTGTTTTTT.

This chain connects TRBV9 to TRBJ2-2; D remains ambiguous. Looked up from germline, CDR1 is SGDLS and CDR2 is YYNGEE. This CDR3 is 13 amino acids long. V lost 5 bases and J lost 1, with 6 bases in between. CDR3 in amino acids: CASRVGNTGELFF. CDR3 coding DNA: TGTGCCAGCAGGGTGGGGAACACCGGGGAGCTGTTTTTT.

The CDR3 protein is CASSYSSRRNEKLFF. In nucleotides, the CDR3 is TGTGCCAGCAGTTACTCGTCAAGACGTAATGAAAAACTGTTTTTT. The chain uses TRBV6-5 and TRBJ1-4; D call uncertain. Trimming removed 0 bases from V and 4 bases from J, with 9 bases in between. The CDR3 length is 15 residues. The V gene's germline CDR1 is MNHEY and CDR2 SVGAGI.

The chain joins TRBV7-3 to TRBJ2-7, with 8 bases identical to TRBD1. Germline CDR1 and CDR2: SGHTA and FQGTGA. The V gene end was trimmed by 3 bases and the J gene end by 2 bases; junction bases not matched to a gene: 3. The CDR3 is made up of 14 amino acids. As DNA, the CDR3 is TGTGCCAGCAGCTTTGGACAGGGTCCCTACGAGCAGTACTTC. Protein product: CASSFGQGPYEQYF.

The V gene is TRBV7-8, the J gene TRBJ1-1, with TRBD1 matching 7 bases. Germline CDR1 is SGHVS and CDR2 is FQNEAQ. This CDR3 has 13 amino acids. V shed 4 bases, J shed 5 bases, and the junction held 4 bases outside the gene matches. The CDR3 is CASSSRGWTEAFF. The CDR3 coding sequence is TGTGCCAGCAGCTCCAGGGGGTGGACTGAAGCTTTCTTT.

The DNA of the CDR3 is TGTGCCAGTAGCTGGACTTCGGGAGGAGGAGGTCAGCCCCAGCATTTT. It specifies CASSWTSGGGGQPQHF. The chain carries TRBV19 and TRBJ1-5; D unclear. The CDR3 sequence is 16 residues long. Germline-derived CDR1 and CDR2 are LNHDA and SQIVND (reference sequence). Trimming cost V 6 bases and J 6 bases, with 21 bases left between them.

The chain is built from TRBV6-5 and TRBJ1-2; D is undetermined. The CDR3 runs 15 residues. Germline loops: CDR1 MNHEY, CDR2 SVGAGI. V lost 5 bases and J lost 0, with 13 bases in between. The chain's CDR3 is CASSRRGDSNYGYTF. CDR3 sequence (DNA): TGTGCCAGCAGTCGTCGTGGAGATTCTAACTATGGCTACACCTTC.

V gene TRBV12-3 or TRBV12-4 combines with J gene TRBJ1-2, with TRBD1 matching over 7 bases. V was clipped by 6 bases and J by 8 bases; unmatched bases: 6. There are 12 residues in the CDR3. CDR3: CASRDTGAGYTF. The CDR3, as DNA: TGTGCCAGCAGGGATACAGGGGCCGGCTACACCTTC.

This clone was counted a few times. CDR3 sequence reads: CASSLFRGVQYNEQFF. The CDR3 region has the DNA TGTGCCAGCAGCTTATTCCGGGGCGTACAGTACAATGAGCAGTTCTTC. The chain is built from TRBV7-2 and TRBJ2-1; D is perhaps TRBD1 or TRBD2 (5 bases each). CDR3 size: 16 residues. V dropped 2 bases and J dropped 4 bases, with 15 bases sitting between them. CDR1 and CDR2 from the germline V gene are SGHTA and FQGNSA.

This chain connects TRBV19 to TRBJ2-5; D is perhaps TRBD2 (5 bases). Trimming took off 3 bases at V and 5 bases at J, with 19 bases between the two ends. This CDR3 has 16 amino acids. Germline CDR1 and CDR2: LNHDA and SQIVND (reference sequence). The CDR3 here is CASSIWAGAASETQYF. The CDR3, as DNA: TGTGCCAGTAGTATCTGGGCGGGCGCCGCCTCGGAGACCCAGTACTTC.

The genes are TRBV21-1 and TRBJ1-6; TRBD1, as called in the table, went unchecked against the DNA. TRBV21-1 is shown as a pseudogene. This CDR3 spans 15 amino acids. This CDR3 is CASSFRDTYNSPLHF. The CDR3 DNA sequence: TGTGCCAGCAGCTTTCGGGACACTTATAATTCACCCCTCCACTTT.

The V call is TRBV5-1, the J call TRBJ1-1, with no clear D. Germline V CDR1 and CDR2: SGHRS, YFSETQ. V shed 0 bases and J shed 0 bases, with 12 bases lying between them. CDR3 length equals 16 residues. CDR3 residues: CASSLANGLMNTEAFF. The CDR3 DNA sequence: TGCGCCAGCAGCTTGGCCAACGGGCTAATGAACACTGAAGCTTTCTTT.

J is TRBJ2-6 and V is TRBV5-6; TRBD1 matches 9 bases. CDR3 length equals 16 residues. The germline CDR1 and CDR2 sequences are SGHDT and YYEEEE. With 6 bases clipped from V and 2 bases from J, the junction kept 6 bases outside the gene matches. DNA for the CDR3: TGTGCCAGCACGGACAGGGGTGGTACTGGGGCCAACGTCCTGACTTTC. Its translation: CASTDRGGTGANVLTF.

The count of this clone is one. The rearrangement uses TRBV6-2 or TRBV6-3 and TRBJ2-1, with D perhaps matching TRBD1 (5 bases). There are 15 residues in the CDR3. V was shortened by 2 bases and J by 8 bases, with 16 bases between the two germline ends. CDR1 is MNHEY, CDR2 SVGEGT, per germline. DNA of the CDR3: TGTGCCAGCAGTTACGTTGGCAGGGTAGACCATGAGCAGTTCTTC. Protein product: CASSYVGRVDHEQFF.

The V and J genes are TRBV30 and TRBJ2-3, with 12 positions matching TRBD2. Germline CDR1 reads GTSNPN; CDR2 reads SVGIG (reference sequence). The CDR3 spans 15 residues. Trimming took 4 bases from V and 3 from J; bases not matched to a gene: 5. CDR3: CAWNRLAGATDTQYF. The CDR3 DNA reads as TGTGCCTGGAACAGACTAGCGGGAGCAACAGATACGCAGTATTTT.

This clone was detected only once. CDR3 coding DNA: TGTGCCAGCAGTGATAGCGCAGGCACAGATACGCAGTATTTT. It is translated as CASSDSAGTDTQYF. The chain links TRBV2 to TRBJ2-3, with D possibly matching TRBD2 (5 bases). Germline lookup yields CDR1 SNHLY and CDR2 FYNNEI. The germline V and J ends were trimmed by 3 bases and 1 base, with 8 bases remaining between them. The CDR3 runs to 14 residues.

This rearrangement joins TRBV6-5 to TRBJ1-3, with D maybe TRBD1 (6 bases). Germline CDR1 is MNHEY and CDR2 is SVGAGI. The CDR3 sequence is 15 residues long. The ends were cut back, 4 bases at V and 4 bases at J, with 14 bases in the middle. As DNA, the CDR3 is TGTGCCAGCAGTTCGGGACAAGGGCAAGGAAACACCATATATTTT. Protein: CASSSGQGQGNTIYF.

This chain joins TRBV19 and TRBJ1-6; no definite D call. V was pared by 4 bases and J by 7 bases, with 8 bases between. In germline, CDR1 is LNHDA, CDR2 SQIVND (reference sequence). The CDR3 spans 13 residues. This CDR3 is CASSRTGNSPLHF. The CDR3 nucleotides are TGTGCCAGTAGTAGGACGGGGAATTCACCCCTCCACTTT.

The chain employs TRBV7-8 and TRBJ1-3; D ambiguous. Deletions cut 2 bases from V and 4 bases from J, with 9 bases between. The CDR3 totals 14 residues. CDR1 and CDR2 (germline): SGHVS, FQNEAQ. The CDR3 bases are TGTGCCAGCAGCTTACTTCCGGGGGGAAACACCATATATTTT. Translating gives CASSLLPGGNTIYF.

The rearrangement joins TRBV7-6 to TRBJ2-1; no reliable D call. V was shortened by 5 bases and J by 0 bases, with 11 bases between the two germline ends. This CDR3 has 15 residues. Germline assignment: CDR1 SGHVS and CDR2 FNYEAQ. CDR3: CASSPTRSSYNEQFF. The CDR3 nucleotides are TGTGCCAGCAGCCCGACTCGTAGCTCCTACAATGAGCAGTTCTTC.

The J gene is TRBJ1-2, the V gene TRBV9; D is unclear. Germline V gives CDR1 SGDLS, CDR2 YYNGEE. The ends were cut back, 4 bases at V and 0 bases at J, with 16 bases in the middle. The CDR3 is made up of 16 amino acids. CDR3: CASSLRGEGANYGYTF. CDR3 nucleotide sequence: TGTGCCAGCAGCCTCCGCGGGGAGGGAGCTAACTATGGCTACACCTTC.

The chain carries TRBV9 and TRBJ2-1; 7 nucleotides agree with TRBD1. Germline CDR1 reads SGDLS; CDR2 reads YYNGEE. V trimming: 3 bases; J trimming: 8 bases; junction bases outside the gene matches: 14. CDR3 length equals 16 residues. The CDR3 loop reads CASSATRDSSRDEQFF. DNA of the CDR3: TGTGCCAGCAGCGCCACTAGGGACAGCTCGAGGGATGAGCAGTTCTTC.

The CDR3 spells CSVTGTRGGEQFF. For the CDR3, the DNA is TGCAGCGTTACCGGGACTAGGGGTGGGGAGCAGTTCTTC. V usage is TRBV29-1 and J usage is TRBJ2-1; 8 bases fit TRBD2. This CDR3 has 13 residues. The J segment lost 10 bases and the V segment lost 5 bases, leaving 10 bases of the junction unmatched. Looked up from germline, CDR1 is SQVTM and CDR2 is ANQGSEA.

CDR3 loop: CASSLAARQGARSNYGYTF. The CDR3 DNA follows: TGTGCCAGCAGCTTAGCGGCAAGGCAGGGGGCGCGTAGTAACTATGGCTACACCTTC. V is TRBV7-2 and J is TRBJ1-2; 8 bases agree with TRBD1. Per the germline V gene, CDR1 is SGHTA and CDR2 is FQGNSA. CDR3 size: 19 residues. V dropped 0 bases and J dropped 1; count of bases not matched to a gene: 13.

The rearrangement joins TRBV6-5 to TRBJ2-7, with 8 bases identical to TRBD1. Germline V gene lookup returns CDR1 MNHEY and CDR2 SVGAGI. The J segment lost 3 bases and the V segment lost 6 bases, leaving 4 bases of the junction unmatched. This CDR3 spans 13 amino acids. CDR3 sequence reads: CASSDRGSYEQYF. As DNA, the CDR3 is TGTGCCAGCAGCGACAGGGGCAGCTACGAGCAGTACTTC.

The V and J genes are TRBV27 and TRBJ2-5; D is undetermined. Germline V gene data show CDR1 as MNHEY and CDR2 as SMNVEV (reference sequence). Trimming pared 6 bases from V and 5 bases from J, leaving 1 base between. There are 9 residues in the CDR3. The CDR3 reads CASSETQYF. CDR3 bases: TGTGCCAGCAGCGAGACCCAGTACTTC.